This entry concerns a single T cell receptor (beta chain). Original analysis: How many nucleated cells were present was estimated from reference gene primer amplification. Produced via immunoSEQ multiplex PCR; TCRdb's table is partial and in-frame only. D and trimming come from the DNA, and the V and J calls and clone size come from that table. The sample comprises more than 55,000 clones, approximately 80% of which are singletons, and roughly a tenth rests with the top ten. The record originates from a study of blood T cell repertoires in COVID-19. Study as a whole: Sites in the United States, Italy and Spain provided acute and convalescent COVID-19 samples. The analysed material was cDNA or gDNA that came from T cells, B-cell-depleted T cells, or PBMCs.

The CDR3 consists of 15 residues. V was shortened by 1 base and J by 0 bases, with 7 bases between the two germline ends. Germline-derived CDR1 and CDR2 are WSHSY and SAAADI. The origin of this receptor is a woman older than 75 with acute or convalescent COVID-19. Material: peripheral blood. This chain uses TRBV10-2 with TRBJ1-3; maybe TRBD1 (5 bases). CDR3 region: CASSEYRSSGNTIYF. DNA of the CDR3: TGCGCCAGCAGTGAGTACAGGAGCTCTGGAAACACCATATATTTT.